The rows below give T cell receptor beta chains drawn from one sample of a study of blood T cell repertoires in COVID-19. Clones were sequenced by immunoSEQ multiplex PCR, and TCRdb holds only the in-frame ones, with some missing. Of a few hundred thousand clones listed, more than 70% are singletons. Sequencing was performed on peripheral blood. The receptors originated from a woman in her 50s with acute or convalescent COVID-19. Both conserved end residues are part of each CDR3. D genes are given only for firm matches. The listing skips clone size in some rows; elsewhere it reads once, few, many or a size class.

j_gene,d_gene,v_gene,abundance,CDR3nt,CDR3aa
TRBJ1-3,.,TRBV6-5,.,TGTGCCAGCAGGGACCAGACAGTTGGAAACACCATATATTTT,CASRDQTVGNTIYF
TRBJ1-3,.,TRBV3-1/TRBV3-2,.,TGTGCCAGCAGCCAAGGCCCAGAGGCGGGGGGAAACACCATATATTTT,CASSQGPEAGGNTIYF
TRBJ2-7,.,TRBV7-3,.,TGTGCCAGCAGCTCAGGGTTCCTCGAGCAGTACTTC,CASSSGFLEQYF
TRBJ2-3,.,TRBV7-3,.,TGTGCCAGCAGCCCCAACGAGCTTATTAGCGGAGATACGCAGTATTTT,CASSPNELISGDTQYF
TRBJ2-7,.,TRBV6-5,.,TGTGCCAGCAGTTGGAGTCTCTCAAACTACGAGCAGTACTTC,CASSWSLSNYEQYF
TRBJ2-7,.,TRBV6-2/TRBV6-3,once,TGTGCCAGCAGTTACCCAGGGGCGACCTACGAGCAGTACTTC,CASSYPGATYEQYF
TRBJ2-7,TRBD1,TRBV5-1,.,TGCGCCAGCAGCGCGGGACAGGGGCTGTACGAGCAGTACTTC,CASSAGQGLYEQYF
TRBJ1-2,TRBD1,TRBV7-6,.,TGTGCCAGCAGCTTTGGGGGCCAGACAGGGATAGGCTATGGCTACACCTTC,CASSFGGQTGIGYGYTF
TRBJ1-6,.,TRBV7-2,.,TGTGCCAGCAGCTTTTACAGGGCCAATTCACCCCTCCACTTT,CASSFYRANSPLHF
TRBJ2-3,TRBD2,TRBV5-8,.,TGTGCCAGCAGCTATAGCGGGGCATCCCAGCATACGCAGTATTTT,CASSYSGASQHTQYF
TRBJ1-1,.,TRBV5-1,.,TGCGCCAGCAAGGCGAGGATAGGTGAGGAAGCTTTCTTT,CASKARIGEEAFF
TRBJ2-2,TRBD1,TRBV5-1,.,TGCGCCAGCAGCTTGGGGCAGGGGGACACCGGGGAGCTGTTTTTT,CASSLGQGDTGELFF
TRBJ2-1,TRBD1,TRBV29-1,.,TGCAGCGGAAGACAGGGGCAGGATGAGCAGTTCTTC,CSGRQGQDEQFF
TRBJ2-7,TRBD1,TRBV24-1,.,TGTGCCACCAGTGAGTCTTGGAGACAGGGAAGATTCTCAGTCACCTACGAGCAGTACTTC,CATSESWRQGRFSVTYEQYF
TRBJ1-5,TRBD1,TRBV28,.,TGTGCCAGCAGGTCTAGGGACAGTTATAGCAATCAGCCCCAGCATTTT,CASRSRDSYSNQPQHF
TRBJ1-5,.,TRBV7-2,.,TGTGCCAGCAGCTTAGTATACGGGAATCAGCCCCAGCATTTT,CASSLVYGNQPQHF
TRBJ1-1,TRBD1,TRBV5-4,.,TGTGCCAGCAGCTTTCTGAGGACAGGGGCCACTGAAGCTTTCTTT,CASSFLRTGATEAFF
TRBJ1-1,.,TRBV28,.,TGTGCCAGCAGTTTCCGTAACACTGAAGCTTTCTTT,CASSFRNTEAFF
TRBJ2-5,TRBD2,TRBV28,.,TGTGCCAGCAGTTTAAAGACTAGCGGAGTGTACCAAGAGACCCAGTACTTC,CASSLKTSGVYQETQYF
TRBJ1-3,.,TRBV7-2,.,TGTGCCAGCAGCTTAGTTTTAGGGGTGGGAAACACCATATATTTT,CASSLVLGVGNTIYF
TRBJ1-4,.,TRBV20-1,few,TGCAGTGCTAGACGAAGGACACCACTGTTTTTT,CSARRRTPLFF
TRBJ2-5,.,TRBV11-3,.,TGTGCCAGCAGCTTAGTTGCGCAAGAGACCCAGTACTTC,CASSLVAQETQYF
TRBJ1-5,.,TRBV28,.,TGTGCCAGCGCACCGGGTTTCAATCAGCCCCAGCATTTT,CASAPGFNQPQHF
TRBJ2-1,.,TRBV11-2,.,TGTGCCAGCAGATCCGGGGGGCCCAATGAGCAGTTCTTC,CASRSGGPNEQFF
TRBJ1-1,.,TRBV7-2,.,TGTGCCAGCAGCTTGATCGGGACTTCGGATAAAGCTTTCTTT,CASSLIGTSDKAFF
TRBJ1-1,.,TRBV10-3,.,TGTGCCATCAGTGATTATGGGGGCTGGGTCACTGAAGCTTTCTTT,CAISDYGGWVTEAFF
TRBJ1-6,.,TRBV28,.,TGTGCCAGCGTGACAGGTTTCCATTCACCCCTCCACTTT,CASVTGFHSPLHF
TRBJ2-2,TRBD2,TRBV5-1,.,TGCGCCAGCAACCCGGGACTAGCGGGAAACACCGGGGAGCTGTTTTTT,CASNPGLAGNTGELFF
TRBJ2-7,.,TRBV5-1,few,TGCGCCAGCAGCTTGGATGGGAGCAAGGAGTACTTC,CASSLDGSKEYF
TRBJ2-1,TRBD2,TRBV14,.,TGTGCCAGCAGCCACCTAACCGGGGGGGCGGCCCGGAATGAGCAGTTCTTC,CASSHLTGGAARNEQFF
TRBJ2-3,TRBD2,TRBV11-3,.,TGTGCCAGCAGCTCACGGGGGGGGAGTAGCCCAGATACGCAGTATTTT,CASSSRGGSSPDTQYF
TRBJ1-2,.,TRBV19,few,TGTGCCAGTAGTACAATCTATGGCTACACCTTC,CASSTIYGYTF
TRBJ1-2,.,TRBV28,.,TGTGCCAGCAGTTTTGCGGACATGGGCTACACCTTC,CASSFADMGYTF
TRBJ2-7,.,TRBV5-5,.,TGTGCCAGCAGCTCCCACCAGGGTGGCGAGCAGTACTTC,CASSSHQGGEQYF
TRBJ2-1,TRBD2,TRBV10-3,.,TGTGCCATCAGTGATGGGACTAGCGGTGAGCAGTTCTTC,CAISDGTSGEQFF
TRBJ2-1,TRBD1,TRBV5-1,.,TGCGCCAGCAGCCAAGACAGGGGAGCTCCCAATGAGCAGTTCTTC,CASSQDRGAPNEQFF
TRBJ1-2,TRBD1,TRBV5-4,.,TGTGCCAGCAGCGCGGGACAGGAGTTTGGCTACACCTTC,CASSAGQEFGYTF
TRBJ2-7,.,TRBV27,few,TGTGCCAGCAGTTTTGCGAGTAGAGCCACCTACGAGCAGTACTTC,CASSFASRATYEQYF
TRBJ2-2,.,TRBV6-6,few,TGTGCCAGCACCCCGGACAGCGCGAACACCGGGGAGCTGTTTTTT,CASTPDSANTGELFF
TRBJ1-1,.,TRBV27,once,TGTGCCAGCAGTCCAGGGACAAGTTTGAACACTGAAGCTTTCTTT,CASSPGTSLNTEAFF
TRBJ2-5,.,TRBV10-3,.,TGTGCCATCAGTGATCCGACAGGTTACCAAGAGACCCAGTACTTC,CAISDPTGYQETQYF
TRBJ2-2,TRBD2,TRBV5-4,.,TGTGCCAGCAGCTTGGTTTCGGCGGGAGGGGCCGGGGAGCTGTTTTTT,CASSLVSAGGAGELFF
TRBJ1-4,.,TRBV7-9,.,TGTGCCAGCAGCTCGCCTGGTCCCCCAGGGGAAAAACTGTTTTTT,CASSSPGPPGEKLFF
TRBJ1-6,.,TRBV19,.,TGTGCCAGTAGAGTGGACAGCCTCTATAATTCACCCCTCCACTTT,CASRVDSLYNSPLHF